Below, 30 T cell receptor beta chains from the same sample are listed, as sequenced in a study of T cells in Graves' hyperthyroidism and ophthalmopathy. TCR beta CDR3 sequences were amplified from RNA transcripts. The HTBI primer set was used in a first-round RT-PCR of the TCR CDR3. Using its own MiXCR run on the multiplex PCR reads, TCRdb lists one record per CDR3 protein. The table lists hundreds of thousands of distinct CDR3 sequences, more than 15% of them singletons. The sample consisted of blood. These receptors came from a woman aged 40 to 50 with Graves' ophthalmopathy.

Many counts were recorded for this clonotype. The chain is built from TRBV3-1 and TRBJ2-5; 9 bases line up with TRBD1. The junction had 7 bases not matched to a gene; V was cut back by 4 bases and J by 4 bases. Germline V CDR1 and CDR2: LGHDT, YNNKEL (reference sequence). The CDR3 totals 15 residues. Here the CDR3 DNA reads TGTGCCAGCAGCCTTAACAGGGGGCGCCGAGAGACCCAGTACTTC. It translates to CASSLNRGRRETQYF.

In this sample, this clonotype turned up many times. This chain joins TRBV28 and TRBJ2-3, with D tentatively TRBD1 (6 bases). The germline V and J ends were trimmed by 8 bases and 1 base, with 16 bases remaining between them. The CDR3 totals 15 residues. In germline, CDR1 is MDHEN, CDR2 SYDVKM. CDR3 sequence (DNA): TGTGCCAGCGGATCCTCCCCAGGGGGCACAGATACGCAGTATTTT. This encodes CASGSSPGGTDTQYF.

This clonotype was observed at least ten times. The CDR3 nucleotides read TGTGCCAGCAGCGCCGGGACTAGCGGACCTCCTTTGAACACAGATACGCAGTATTTT. This translates into CASSAGTSGPPLNTDTQYF. The chain uses TRBV7-3 and TRBJ2-3; 11 bases map to TRBD2. The CDR3 runs 19 residues. Germline V lookup: CDR1 SGHTA, CDR2 FQGTGA. J gave up 2 bases and V 5 bases, and 15 bases lay outside the gene matches. The variable domain in full, with the rest retrieved from reference TRBV7-3 and TRBJ2-3, is GAGVSQTPSNKVTEKGKYVELRCDPISGHTALYWYRQSLGQGPEFLIYFQGTGAADDSGLPNDRFFAVRPEGSVSTLKIQRTERGDSAVYLCASSAGTSGPPLNTDTQYFGPGTRLTVL.

In this sample, this clonotype turned up a few times. The chain combines TRBV19 with TRBJ1-4; TRBD1 might be the D (6 bases). The CDR3 contains 17 residues. The V gene's germline CDR1 is LNHDA and CDR2 SQIVND (reference sequence). V lost 2 bases to trimming and J lost 0 bases, with 13 bases between them. Here the CDR3 reads CASSISGWTATNEKLFF. As DNA, the CDR3 is TGTGCCAGTAGTATATCCGGTTGGACAGCAACTAATGAAAAACTGTTTTTT.

This clonotype was observed at least ten times. V and J are TRBV11-2 and TRBJ1-6, with D possibly being TRBD1 (5 bases). With 3 bases removed from V and 8 bases from J, the gap between germline ends came to 11 bases. Germline V gene sequence: CDR1 SGHAT, CDR2 FQNNGV. The CDR3 is 14 amino acids. CDR3 amino acids: CASSFKRGDSPLHF. CDR3 nucleotides: TGTGCCAGCAGCTTTAAGAGGGGTGATTCACCCCTCCACTTT.

J is TRBJ1-5 and V is TRBV28, with D tentatively TRBD1 (6 bases). V was trimmed by 7 bases and J by 3 bases, leaving 19 bases between them. Germline CDR1 and CDR2: MDHEN and SYDVKM. The CDR3 loop spans 16 amino acids. The CDR3 sequence: CASTQLPGHFNQPQHF. The CDR3, as DNA: TGTGCCAGCACCCAGTTACCGGGACACTTCAATCAGCCCCAGCATTTT. Looking up the rest from reference TRBV28 and TRBJ1-5 gives the full variable domain: DVKVTQSSRYLVKRTGEKVFLECVQDMDHENMFWYRQDPGLGLRLIYFSYDVKMKEKGDIPEGYSVSREKKERFSLILESASTNQTSMYLCASTQLPGHFNQPQHFGDGTRLSIL.

This clonotype was recorded a few times. This rearrangement joins TRBV30 to TRBJ1-1; perhaps TRBD1 as D (5 bases). The CDR3 consists of 13 residues. Germline V CDR1 and CDR2: GTSNPN, SVGIG (reference sequence). V shed 6 bases and J shed 1 base, with 12 bases lying between them. CDR3 loop: CACPRRGNTEAFF. The CDR3, as DNA: TGTGCCTGTCCCCGAAGGGGGAACACTGAAGCTTTCTTT.

This clonotype has just a few counts. Written as DNA, the CDR3 is TGTGCCAGCTCCCATACGGCGGGGGGGCCCGGGAGAACAGATACGCAGTATTTT. Translated: CASSHTAGGPGRTDTQYF. This chain uses TRBV12-3 or TRBV12-4 with TRBJ2-3; 9 bases are shared with TRBD2. This CDR3 is built from 18 residues. With 8 bases clipped from V and 3 bases from J, the junction kept 18 bases outside the gene matches.

A word on this clonotype: Germline is not matched at one junction end, which may reflect a read error. The J gene is TRBJ2-3, the V gene TRBV7-8; D possibly uses TRBD1 or TRBD2 (6 bases each). CDR3 length: 17 residues. CDR1 and CDR2 (germline): SGHVS, FQNEAQ. For the CDR3, the DNA is TGCGCCAGCAGCCAAGACCCCTGGGGGGCGGGCACAGATACGCAGTATTTT. It yields the protein CASSQDPWGAGTDTQYF.

This clonotype has more than one count but fewer than ten. This CDR3 reads CASSFQEYEQYF. CDR3 sequence (DNA): TGTGCCAGCAGTTTTCAGGAGTACGAGCAGTACTTC. This chain uses TRBV12-3 or TRBV12-4 with TRBJ2-7, with D hard to call. The ends were cut back, 3 bases at V and 4 bases at J, with 7 bases in the middle. This CDR3 has 12 residues.

The table lists this clonotype with a few counts. The chain carries TRBV27 and TRBJ2-2; D gene ambiguous. This CDR3 has 14 residues. V was shortened by 8 bases and J by 0 bases, with 10 bases between the two germline ends. CDR1 is MNHEY, CDR2 SMNVEV, per germline (reference sequence). This chain's CDR3 is CASRGFANTGELFF. The CDR3 DNA reads as TGTGCCAGCCGCGGTTTCGCGAACACCGGGGAGCTGTTTTTT.

This clonotype has ten or more counts. V is TRBV20-1 and J is TRBJ1-1, with D possibly TRBD1 on 6 matching bases. Germline assignment: CDR1 DFQATT and CDR2 SNEGSKA (reference sequence). The ends were cut back, 7 bases at V and 7 bases at J, with 22 bases in the middle. This CDR3 spans 14 amino acids. The CDR3, as DNA: TGCAGTGTCGCCATAAGGGGGAGGGGCCTTGAAGCTTTCTTT. Its translation is CSVAIRGRGLEAFF.

Ten or more counts support this clonotype. The chain joins TRBV12-3 or TRBV12-4 to TRBJ2-5; D is unclear. This CDR3 is 14 amino acids long. V shed 8 bases and J shed 2 bases, with 15 bases lying between them. As DNA, the CDR3 is TGTGCCAGCTGTAGACCGCTCACTCAAGAGACCCAGTACTTC. Amino acid sequence: CASCRPLTQETQYF.

This clonotype was found many times. The chain recombines TRBV4-1 with TRBJ1-5, with unresolved D. Germline CDR1 is MGHRA and CDR2 is YSYEKL. CDR3 size: 14 residues. V was cut by 2 bases and J by 1 base, with 6 bases left in between. The CDR3 coding sequence is TGCGCCAGCAGCCAACAGTTCAGCAATCAGCCCCAGCATTTT. As protein: CASSQQFSNQPQHF.

In its sample, this clonotype was seen many times. V and J are TRBV7-9 and TRBJ2-1, with TRBD2 identical over 11 bases. Germline lookup yields CDR1 SEHNR and CDR2 FQNEAQ (reference sequence). The V segment lost 6 bases and the J segment 4 bases; nucleotides outside the gene matches: 8. This CDR3 comprises 16 residues. The CDR3 reads CASRSPTSGKYNEQFF. The CDR3 nucleotides read TGTGCCAGCAGATCCCCGACTAGCGGGAAGTACAATGAGCAGTTCTTC.

This CDR3 is CASSNRGRTEAFF. The CDR3 nucleotides read TGTGCCAGTAGTAACCGGGGGAGGACTGAAGCTTTCTTT. The chain employs TRBV19 and TRBJ1-1; a weak D match, TRBD1 (5 bases). Germline V gene lookup returns CDR1 LNHDA and CDR2 SQIVND (reference sequence). The CDR3 contains 13 residues. Trimming stripped 4 bases from V and 5 bases from J, with 11 bases between.

The table lists this clonotype with a count of one. This chain uses TRBV20-1 with TRBJ2-1, with TRBD2 matching 7 bases. The J segment lost 1 base and the V segment lost 6 bases, leaving 12 bases of the junction unmatched. The CDR3 covers 16 residues. Germline V gene lookup returns CDR1 DFQATT and CDR2 SNEGSKA (reference sequence). DNA of the CDR3: TGCAGTGCCAATACGTTATCGGGAGGATCCTACAATGAGCAGTTCTTC. Its translation is CSANTLSGGSYNEQFF.

The sample holds many counts of this clonotype. The chain links TRBV12-3 or TRBV12-4 to TRBJ1-2; D gene uncertain. The length of the CDR3 is 15 residues. The ends were cut back, 2 bases at V and 5 bases at J, with 15 bases in the middle. CDR3 DNA sequence: TGTGCCAGCAGTTTAAGGAAGGGTGGTTGGTATGGCTACACCTTC. It yields the protein CASSLRKGGWYGYTF.

This clonotype was seen at least ten times. The rearrangement links TRBV7-9 to TRBJ2-2, with D possibly being TRBD1 (6 bases). The CDR3 covers 13 residues. V lost 5 bases, J lost 6 bases, and 10 bases lay in between. The germline CDR1 and CDR2 sequences are SEHNR and FQNEAQ (reference sequence). The CDR3 here is CASSGRGSGELFF. The DNA for the CDR3 is TGTGCCAGCAGCGGCAGGGGTTCCGGGGAGCTGTTTTTT.

This clonotype was counted many times. The genes are TRBV6-1 and TRBJ2-5, with 8 bases matching TRBD2. The CDR3 extends over 15 amino acids. Germline V gene data show CDR1 as MNHNS and CDR2 as SASEGT. Losses at the gene ends were 2 bases for V and 5 bases for J; bases not matched to a gene: 7. CDR3 sequence (DNA): TGTGCCAGCAGTGAATGGGCGGGAGGACAGGAGACCCAGTACTTC. Residues: CASSEWAGGQETQYF.

The table lists this clonotype with a few counts. The V and J genes are TRBV9 and TRBJ2-1, with 12 bases lining up with TRBD2. V lost 3 bases and J lost 8; bases outside the gene matches: 12. This CDR3 spans 17 amino acids. CDR1 is SGDLS, CDR2 YYNGEE, per germline. CDR3: CASSAASGGAWGDEQFF. In DNA, the CDR3 is TGTGCCAGCAGCGCGGCTAGCGGGGGGGCCTGGGGCGATGAGCAGTTCTTC.

Ten or more counts support this clonotype. The gene calls are TRBV27 and TRBJ1-1, with TRBD1 matching 7 bases. The germline CDR1 and CDR2 sequences are MNHEY and SMNVEV (reference sequence). The CDR3 sequence is 14 residues long. V lost 5 bases to trimming and J lost 4 bases; unmatched junction nucleotides: 7. CDR3 sequence: CASSPQTGFTEAFF. CDR3 nucleotides: TGTGCCAGCAGTCCACAGACAGGGTTCACTGAAGCTTTCTTT.

This clonotype has only a few counts. This chain uses TRBV20-1 with TRBJ2-5; TRBD2 aligns across 7 bases. This CDR3 comprises 14 residues. Germline values: CDR1 DFQATT, CDR2 SNEGSKA (reference sequence). The ends lost 5 bases at V and 0 bases at J; junction bases unmatched: 6. CDR3 bases: TGCAGTGCTCAGCGGGGACTTTACCAAGAGACCCAGTACTTC. Its translation: CSAQRGLYQETQYF.

This clonotype was picked up many times. The CDR3 region is CASTRGGRDTEAFF. The CDR3 DNA reads as TGTGCCAGCACCCGGGGGGGCAGGGACACTGAAGCTTTCTTT. The V gene is TRBV12-3 or TRBV12-4, the J gene TRBJ1-1; TRBD1 is a possible D gene (6 bases). CDR3 length equals 14 residues. V was shortened by 7 bases and J by 3 bases, with 15 bases between the two germline ends.

This clonotype showed up many times. The chain employs TRBV28 and TRBJ2-7; 9 bases fit TRBD1. This CDR3 has 15 amino acids. Per the germline V gene, CDR1 is MDHEN and CDR2 is SYDVKM. Germline trimming cut 4 bases from V and 6 bases from J; bases unmatched to any gene: 10. CDR3 sequence (DNA): TGTGCCAGCAGTTACGGGGCCGGGACAGGGACCGAGCAGTACTTC. This encodes CASSYGAGTGTEQYF.

This chain joins TRBV30 and TRBJ2-2, with TRBD2 identical over 11 bases. V dropped 6 bases and J dropped 5; count of bases not matched to a gene: 20. CDR3 length: 19 residues. Germline V gives CDR1 GTSNPN, CDR2 SVGIG (reference sequence). CDR3 DNA: TGTGCCTGTACCCTCGGGGTAGCGGGAGGGCCCGGTATAACCGGGGAGCTGTTTTTT. This sequence encodes CACTLGVAGGPGITGELFF.

This rearrangement joins TRBV11-3 to TRBJ2-2; tentative D call: TRBD2 (5 bases). The CDR3 runs 12 residues. V was trimmed by 7 bases and J by 3 bases, leaving 6 bases between them. Germline V CDR1 and CDR2: SGHNT, YENEEA. Here the CDR3 DNA reads TGTGCCAGCACCGGGGACACCGGGGAGCTGTTTTTT. Its translation is CASTGDTGELFF.

In this sample, this clonotype turned up many times. The CDR3 here is CASSQVSGSLAGGYTF. DNA for the CDR3: TGTGCCAGCAGCCAAGTCAGCGGCAGCCTCGCCGGTGGCTACACCTTC. This rearrangement joins TRBV3-1 to TRBJ1-2; no firm D call. The CDR3 length is 16 residues. CDR1 and CDR2 (germline): LGHDT, YNNKEL (reference sequence). V lost 1 base and J lost 7, with 19 bases in between.

The chain uses TRBV6-1 and TRBJ1-5; D not certain. This CDR3 is built from 15 residues. Germline V CDR1 and CDR2: MNHNS, SASEGT. Trimming took off 2 bases at V and 1 base at J, with 9 bases between the two ends. The CDR3 spells CASSELDRSNQPQHF. DNA of the CDR3: TGTGCCAGCAGTGAATTGGACCGAAGCAATCAGCCCCAGCATTTT.

This clonotype was found a few times. The chain has TRBV12-3 or TRBV12-4 and TRBJ2-2, with unresolved D. This CDR3 region has 14 residues. V was shortened by 2 bases and J by 1 base, with 5 bases between the two germline ends. The CDR3 bases are TGTGCCAGCAGTTTAATGGAGAACACCGGGGAGCTGTTTTTT. Translating it yields CASSLMENTGELFF.